A selection of T cell receptor beta chains follows, all from one sample in a study of cytotoxic CD8 clonotypes in ibrutinib-treated CLL. The repertoire was sequenced with immunoSEQ multiplex PCR; TCRdb's copy has only in-frame clones and lacks some. The data contain about 180,000 clones, around 80% of them singletons. This sample comprised PBMCs, obtained after 24 months of ibrutinib treatment. These receptors originate from a human donor with chronic lymphocytic leukemia. CDR3s include the opening cysteine and the closing phenylalanine or tryptophan. The order of the fields is clone size, V gene, J gene, CDR3 protein. The size field is filled for only some rows; it gives once, few, many or a size class.

clone size: .
V gene: TRBV7-3
J gene: TRBJ2-7
CDR3 protein: CASSRRGTDYEQYF

clone size: .
V gene: TRBV19
J gene: TRBJ1-5
CDR3 protein: CASSQSATYSNQPQHF

clone size: .
V gene: TRBV7-2
J gene: TRBJ1-2
CDR3 protein: CASRIGTGAYGYTF

clone size: .
V gene: TRBV7-9
J gene: TRBJ1-2
CDR3 protein: CASSLDLGGGYTF

clone size: .
V gene: TRBV10-1
J gene: TRBJ1-4
CDR3 protein: CASQQGPNEKLFF

clone size: .
V gene: TRBV5-1
J gene: TRBJ2-1
CDR3 protein: CASSSYTSGGAYEQFF

clone size: .
V gene: TRBV29-1
J gene: TRBJ1-2
CDR3 protein: CSVVGQDVYGYTF

clone size: .
V gene: TRBV7-9
J gene: TRBJ1-5
CDR3 protein: CASRPTGAGNQPQHF

clone size: .
V gene: TRBV21-1
J gene: TRBJ2-7
CDR3 protein: CASSSQGQGFVYEQYF

clone size: .
V gene: TRBV9
J gene: TRBJ2-2
CDR3 protein: CASSAGSTLVTGELFF

clone size: .
V gene: TRBV28
J gene: TRBJ1-1
CDR3 protein: CASSTTGTVGHTEAFF

clone size: once
V gene: TRBV5-1
J gene: TRBJ2-5
CDR3 protein: CASSFGPTGETQYF

clone size: .
V gene: TRBV5-1
J gene: TRBJ2-7
CDR3 protein: CASSTGGPYEQYF

clone size: .
V gene: TRBV5-1
J gene: TRBJ2-3
CDR3 protein: CASSTSGTRSTDTQYF

clone size: .
V gene: TRBV6-5
J gene: TRBJ1-2
CDR3 protein: CASWGNAPYGYTF

clone size: .
V gene: TRBV6-5
J gene: TRBJ2-3
CDR3 protein: CASSYRGGFTDTQYF

clone size: .
V gene: TRBV28
J gene: TRBJ1-4
CDR3 protein: CASSITGRGNEKLFF

clone size: .
V gene: TRBV7-3
J gene: TRBJ2-1
CDR3 protein: CASSSERDSYNEQFF

clone size: .
V gene: TRBV9
J gene: TRBJ2-7
CDR3 protein: CASTKDGAKSSYEQYF

clone size: .
V gene: TRBV5-6
J gene: TRBJ2-5
CDR3 protein: CASSDRGTGGRETQYF

clone size: .
V gene: TRBV7-9
J gene: TRBJ1-3
CDR3 protein: CASSLEQGPRNSGNTIYF

clone size: many
V gene: TRBV7-2
J gene: TRBJ2-1
CDR3 protein: CASSPTWSSYNEQFF

clone size: .
V gene: TRBV7-3
J gene: TRBJ1-1
CDR3 protein: CASSSGPNTEAFF

clone size: .
V gene: TRBV19
J gene: TRBJ1-3
CDR3 protein: CASTSGASFSGNTIYF

clone size: .
V gene: TRBV29-1
J gene: TRBJ2-3
CDR3 protein: CSVEERGRIDTQYF

clone size: .
V gene: TRBV5-4
J gene: TRBJ2-2
CDR3 protein: CASSLGSSGLLGELFF

clone size: .
V gene: TRBV5-1
J gene: TRBJ1-1
CDR3 protein: CASSPSTVNTEAFF

clone size: once
V gene: TRBV11-2
J gene: TRBJ2-1
CDR3 protein: CASSPLTGGTDEQFF

clone size: .
V gene: TRBV19
J gene: TRBJ1-2
CDR3 protein: CASISKQGYYGYTF

clone size: .
V gene: TRBV19
J gene: TRBJ1-6
CDR3 protein: CASRSRGSNSPLHF

clone size: .
V gene: TRBV30
J gene: TRBJ2-7
CDR3 protein: CACHGLAGAYEQYF

clone size: .
V gene: TRBV29-1
J gene: TRBJ1-4
CDR3 protein: CSVPGGADEKLFF

clone size: .
V gene: TRBV2
J gene: TRBJ2-1
CDR3 protein: CASSELAYTSSYNEQFF

clone size: .
V gene: TRBV6-6
J gene: TRBJ2-2
CDR3 protein: CASIDDTHTGELFF

clone size: .
V gene: TRBV6-1
J gene: TRBJ1-4
CDR3 protein: CASMRTGGTEKLFF

clone size: .
V gene: TRBV6-1
J gene: TRBJ1-5
CDR3 protein: CASSANSRVSNQPQHF

clone size: .
V gene: TRBV18
J gene: TRBJ1-1
CDR3 protein: CASSPPLQGGGNTEAFF

clone size: .
V gene: TRBV7-2
J gene: TRBJ1-4
CDR3 protein: CASSLYDGANEKLFF

clone size: few
V gene: TRBV30
J gene: TRBJ1-5
CDR3 protein: CAWSVEVLGNQPQHF

clone size: .
V gene: TRBV4-2
J gene: TRBJ2-5
CDR3 protein: CASSQDRGGRETQYF

clone size: .
V gene: TRBV27
J gene: TRBJ1-5
CDR3 protein: CATGRAGSNQPQHF

clone size: .
V gene: TRBV7-2
J gene: TRBJ2-5
CDR3 protein: CASSSWTSGGRRQETQYF

clone size: .
V gene: TRBV7-9
J gene: TRBJ2-7
CDR3 protein: CASSLLAGSEQYF

clone size: many
V gene: TRBV30
J gene: TRBJ1-2
CDR3 protein: CAGTGFGYTF

clone size: .
V gene: TRBV6-5
J gene: TRBJ1-1
CDR3 protein: CASSRASTGSTEAFF

clone size: .
V gene: TRBV18
J gene: TRBJ2-3
CDR3 protein: CASSRLMADTQYF

clone size: .
V gene: TRBV14
J gene: TRBJ2-3
CDR3 protein: CASSRFWDTQYF

clone size: .
V gene: TRBV10-2
J gene: TRBJ1-6
CDR3 protein: CASSLPNSPLHF

clone size: .
V gene: TRBV5-3
J gene: TRBJ2-3
CDR3 protein: CARSWGLAGGPTDTQYF

clone size: .
V gene: TRBV7-2
J gene: TRBJ2-7
CDR3 protein: CASSSRQGTHEQYF

clone size: .
V gene: TRBV7-2
J gene: TRBJ2-5
CDR3 protein: CASSLVGGIQETQYF